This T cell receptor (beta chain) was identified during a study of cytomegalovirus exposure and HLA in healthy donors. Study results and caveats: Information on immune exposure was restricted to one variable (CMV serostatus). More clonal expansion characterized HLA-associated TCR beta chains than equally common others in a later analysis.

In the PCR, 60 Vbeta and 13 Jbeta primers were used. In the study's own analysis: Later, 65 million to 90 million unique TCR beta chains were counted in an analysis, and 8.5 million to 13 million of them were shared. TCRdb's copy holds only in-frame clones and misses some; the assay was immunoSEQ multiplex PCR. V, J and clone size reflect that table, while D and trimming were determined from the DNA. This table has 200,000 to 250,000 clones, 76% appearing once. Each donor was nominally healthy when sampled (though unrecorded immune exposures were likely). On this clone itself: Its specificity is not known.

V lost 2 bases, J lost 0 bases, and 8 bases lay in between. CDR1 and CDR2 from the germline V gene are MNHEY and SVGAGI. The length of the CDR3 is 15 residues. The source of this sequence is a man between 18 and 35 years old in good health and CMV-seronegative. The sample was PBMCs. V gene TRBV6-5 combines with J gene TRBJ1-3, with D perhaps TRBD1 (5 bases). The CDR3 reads CASSYGARSGNTIYF. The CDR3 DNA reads TGTGCCAGCAGTTACGGGGCCCGCTCTGGAAACACCATATATTTT.